In its sample, the clone carrying this T cell receptor beta chain was seen a few times. The antigen is unknown. These data originate in a study of OX40 agonist ivuxolimab in advanced cancers. Across the whole study: Patients received the agonistic anti-OX40 (CD134) antibody ivuxolimab. Hepatocellular carcinoma, melanoma, renal cell or head and neck cancer occurred in dose-escalation patients. Study-wide results and caveats: Among the least clonally expanded were partial responders at 0.1-3.0 mg/kg. Normalized expansion of T-cell clones was also low for some nonresponders.

This CDR3 is built from 18 residues. Germline CDR1 SGHDT, CDR2 YYEEEE. V lost 2 bases to trimming and J lost 5 bases, with 22 bases between them. Using immunoSEQ multiplex PCR, the repertoire was profiled, and TCRdb retains in-frame clones only, with some absent. This sample has 40,000 to 50,000 clones, with about 80% found just once. The chain recombines TRBV5-6 with TRBJ2-2, with D perhaps TRBD1 (6 bases). The clonotype was recovered from an adult with an advanced solid tumor such as melanoma, head and neck, liver or kidney cancer. Sequences were derived from CD4+ or CD8+ T cells sorted from blood, sampled in a trial of the OX40 agonist ivuxolimab. CDR3 coding DNA: TGTGCCAGCAGCTTTGGGTCCCGGGTCAGGGGTTTTACCGGGGAGCTGTTTTTT. Protein: CASSFGSRVRGFTGELFF.